Presented here are 32 T cell receptor beta chains from one specimen sequenced in a study of T cell clonotyping in hematopoietic cell transplantation (dated by TCRdb to the early 2020s). In the paper's terms, the time point label means: recipient sample about 28 days before transplant, after cytoreduction. Preparation of the library involved the immunoSEQ multiplex PCR assay. This is the immuneACCESS table as TCRdb keeps it, with only in-frame sequences that have V and J called. A part of the clones is gone; compared with another copy, unresolved V genes explain less than half, and the rest is unexplained. Recorded for this sample are some 29,000 clones; roughly 80% of them occurred a single time. The top ten hold less than 8% of the sample. Here the sequenced sample was peripheral blood mononuclear cells, taken before stem cell transplant. The receptors shown here come from a woman in her 30s with chronic myeloid leukemia. Some clones in this sample may be carry-over from other donors' samples.

Of note for this clone: The junction and the germline gene differ at one end; a read error may be behind it. V usage is TRBV7-7 and J usage is TRBJ1-2; D unresolved. CDR1 is SSHAT, CDR2 FNYEAQ, per germline (reference sequence). This CDR3 has 13 residues. The CDR3 spells CASSLFLNYGYTF. The CDR3 DNA reads as TGTGCTAGCAGCTTATTCCTGAATTATGGCTACACCTTC.

The chain links TRBV6-6 to TRBJ1-5; 9 bases match TRBD1. With V trimmed by 5 bases and J by 6 bases, 5 bases remained unmatched. The CDR3 contains 14 residues. The germline gives CDR1 MNHNY, CDR2 SVGAGI (reference sequence). The CDR3 loop is CASSTTGGGQPQHF. The CDR3 DNA sequence: TGTGCCAGCAGTACCACAGGGGGCGGTCAGCCCCAGCATTTT.

V usage is TRBV7-8 and J usage is TRBJ1-4; a weak D match, TRBD1 (6 bases). Germline lookup yields CDR1 SGHVS and CDR2 FQNEAQ. The CDR3 is made up of 17 amino acids. Trimming cost V 5 bases and J 9 bases, with 25 bases left between them. The CDR3 DNA reads as TGTGCCAGCAGCCTAGGGGTGGGCAGACAGGTCGGGCAAAAACTGTTTTTT. Protein: CASSLGVGRQVGQKLFF.

CDR3 sequence reads: CASSRDRDSPLHF. The CDR3 DNA reads TGTGCCAGCAGCCGGGACAGGGATTCACCCCTCCACTTT. The rearrangement joins TRBV11-3 to TRBJ1-6; 9 bases match TRBD1. CDR1 is SGHNT and CDR2 is YENEEA in the germline V gene. V shed 5 bases and J 8 bases; nucleotides not matched to a gene: 1. The CDR3 has 13 residues.

This clone was picked up a small number of times. The V gene is TRBV18, the J gene TRBJ2-1; TRBD2 aligns across 11 bases. Germline values: CDR1 KGHSH, CDR2 LQKENI. V dropped 4 bases and J dropped 10; count of bases not matched to a gene: 6. The length of the CDR3 is 14 residues. CDR3 nucleotide sequence: TGTGCCAGCTCACTCCTCCTAGCGGGGGGAGAGCAGTTCTTC. Its protein is CASSLLLAGGEQFF. The whole variable domain, filled in from reference TRBV18 and TRBJ2-1, reads NAGVMQNPRHLVRRRGQEARLRCSPMKGHSHVYWYRQLPEEGLKFMVYLQKENIIDESGMPKERFSAEFPKEGPSILRIQQVVRGDSAAYFCASSLLLAGGEQFFGPGTRLTVL.

This chain connects TRBV9 to TRBJ2-7; a possible D gene is TRBD2 (5 bases). The V and J ends lost 4 bases and 3 bases respectively, with 11 bases between them. The CDR3 runs 13 residues. Germline V gene lookup returns CDR1 SGDLS and CDR2 YYNGEE. For the CDR3, the DNA is TGTGCCAGCAGCCCCTGGAGCGGCTACGAGCAGTACTTC. Translated, it gives CASSPWSGYEQYF.

CDR3 loop: CASSLGSGGSTDTQYF. The CDR3 DNA reads as TGTGCCAGCAGCTTAGGGTCGGGGGGGAGCACAGATACGCAGTATTTT. This chain uses TRBV7-7 with TRBJ2-3; TRBD2 aligns across 8 bases. The CDR3 totals 16 residues. Trimming removed 1 base from V and 0 bases from J; junction bases left unmatched: 3. Germline lookup yields CDR1 SSHAT and CDR2 FNYEAQ (reference sequence).

V is TRBV19 and J is TRBJ2-2; no definite D call. The germline CDR1 and CDR2 sequences are LNHDA and SQIVND (reference sequence). CDR3 length equals 16 residues. Between the trimmed V and J ends, which lost 0 bases and 1 base, there was a span of 9 bases. CDR3 protein: CASSIDRLWNTGELFF. The CDR3, as DNA: TGTGCCAGTAGTATAGATCGATTGTGGAACACCGGGGAGCTGTTTTTT.

CDR3 sequence (DNA): TGTGCCAGCAGCCGGACCGGCGGGACTAGCGGGGGTCGGGAGACCCAGTACTTC. Translating gives CASSRTGGTSGGRETQYF. The chain links TRBV5-6 to TRBJ2-5, with TRBD2 matching over 14 bases. The CDR3 extends over 18 amino acids. The V gene end was trimmed by 4 bases and the J gene end by 5 bases; junction bases not matched to a gene: 13. Germline V gene lookup returns CDR1 SGHDT and CDR2 YYEEEE.

This chain connects TRBV30 to TRBJ1-5; 7 positions agree with TRBD1. This CDR3 has 13 residues. Germline lookup yields CDR1 GTSNPN and CDR2 SVGIG (reference sequence). After removal of 3 bases from V and 5 bases from J, the junction contained 4 bases not matched to a gene. In DNA form, the CDR3 reads TGTGCCTGGAGCCGACAGGGTTATCAGCCCCAGCATTTT. Amino acid sequence: CAWSRQGYQPQHF. Drawing the rest from reference TRBV30 and TRBJ1-5, the complete variable domain is SQTIHQWPATLVQPVGSPLSLECTVEGTSNPNLYWYRQAAGRGLQLLFYSVGIGQISSEVPQNLSASRPQDRQFILSSKKLLLSDSGFYLCAWSRQGYQPQHFGDGTRLSIL.

The chain joins TRBV7-9 to TRBJ2-3; D is ambiguous. Per germline, CDR1 SEHNR and CDR2 FQNEAQ (reference sequence). CDR3 length equals 16 residues. With 2 bases removed from V and 2 bases from J, the gap between germline ends came to 14 bases. CDR3 nucleotide sequence: TGTGCCAGCAGCTTATCCTTAGGGCGGCCCACAGATACGCAGTATTTT. Its protein is CASSLSLGRPTDTQYF.

J is TRBJ2-2 and V is TRBV30; D may correspond to TRBD1 or TRBD2 (5 bases each). Per the germline V gene, CDR1 is GTSNPN and CDR2 is SVGIG (reference sequence). CDR3 size: 17 residues. The germline V and J ends were trimmed by 4 bases and 3 bases, with 21 bases remaining between them. CDR3 amino acids: CAWKDRTRGGDTGELFF. The CDR3 region has the DNA TGTGCCTGGAAGGACCGTACGAGGGGTGGAGACACCGGGGAGCTGTTTTTT.

The chain carries TRBV5-1 and TRBJ1-2; D uncertain. Per germline, CDR1 SGHRS and CDR2 YFSETQ. V was pared by 2 bases and J by 5 bases, with 10 bases between. This CDR3 region has 13 residues. The chain's CDR3 is CASSFGEVYGYTF. CDR3 in DNA: TGCGCCAGCAGCTTCGGGGAAGTTTATGGCTACACCTTC.

The sample holds one count of this clone. This sequence joins TRBV6-5 and TRBJ2-3, with 8 bases lining up with TRBD2. The CDR3 length is 15 residues. In germline, CDR1 is MNHEY, CDR2 SVGAGI. The V gene end was trimmed by 8 bases and the J gene end by 3 bases; junction bases not matched to a gene: 10. The CDR3 here is CASGNRAGETDTQYF. CDR3 nucleotides: TGTGCCAGCGGGAACCGAGCGGGGGAAACAGATACGCAGTATTTT.

The J gene is TRBJ2-5, the V gene TRBV29-1; D remains ambiguous. Trimming shortened V by 3 bases and J by 0 bases, and 11 bases separated the two germline ends. The CDR3 runs 14 residues. CDR1 is SQVTM and CDR2 is ANQGSEA in the germline V gene. Here the CDR3 reads CSVEYTENQETQYF. CDR3 in DNA: TGCAGCGTTGAGTATACCGAAAACCAAGAGACCCAGTACTTC.

This clone has a handful of counts. The V and J genes are TRBV5-1 and TRBJ1-5; D gene ambiguous. Germline CDR1 SGHRS, CDR2 YFSETQ. CDR3 length equals 15 residues. V was clipped by 3 bases and J by 2 bases, with 12 bases between them. The CDR3 is CASSSDGQGNQPQHF. CDR3 sequence (DNA): TGCGCCAGCAGCTCGGACGGCCAGGGCAATCAGCCCCAGCATTTT. The full variable domain, its missing parts supplied by reference TRBV5-1 and TRBJ1-5, is KAGVTQTPRYLIKTRGQQVTLSCSPISGHRSVSWYQQTPGQGLQFLFEYFSETQRNKGNFPGRFSGRQFSNSRSEMNVSTLELGDSALYLCASSSDGQGNQPQHFGDGTRLSIL.

The chain is built from TRBV9 and TRBJ2-7, with 7 nucleotides matching TRBD1. Trimming cost V 6 bases and J 5 bases; bases outside gene matches: 8. This CDR3 spans 13 amino acids. CDR1 and CDR2 (germline): SGDLS, YYNGEE. The CDR3 nucleotides are TGTGCCAGCACTTCAAAAACAGGGGACGAGCAGTACTTC. This sequence encodes CASTSKTGDEQYF.

The V call is TRBV11-2, the J call TRBJ1-2; D is ambiguous. Germline CDR1 SGHAT, CDR2 FQNNGV. The CDR3 covers 14 residues. With 7 bases removed from V and 4 bases from J, the gap between germline ends came to 16 bases. CDR3 in DNA: TGTGCCAGCACCACCCCCTGGCGGGGCTATGGCTACACCTTC. It is translated as CASTTPWRGYGYTF.

This chain connects TRBV18 to TRBJ1-6; D ambiguous. Germline loops: CDR1 KGHSH, CDR2 LQKENI. V dropped 3 bases and J dropped 8 bases, with 17 bases sitting between them. This CDR3 spans 16 amino acids. The CDR3 here is CASSPSPRVDHSPLHF. The CDR3, as DNA: TGTGCCAGCTCACCCTCCCCGCGAGTCGACCATTCACCCCTCCACTTT.

The genes are TRBV7-9 and TRBJ1-5; D uncertain. V was trimmed by 3 bases and J by 3 bases, leaving 6 bases between them. The CDR3 runs 13 residues. The germline CDR1 and CDR2 sequences are SEHNR and FQNEAQ (reference sequence). The CDR3 nucleotides read TGTGCCAGCAGCTTGGCCCCCAATCAGCCCCAGCATTTT. It yields the protein CASSLAPNQPQHF.

This rearrangement joins TRBV5-8 to TRBJ1-1; D ambiguous. Germline CDR1 reads SGHTS; CDR2 reads YDEGEE. The CDR3 covers 14 residues. Trimming left V 2 bases short and J 5 bases short, with 13 bases between. Here the CDR3 DNA reads TGTGCCAGCAGCTTTGGCTACAGTGGGACTGAAGCTTTCTTT. Translated: CASSFGYSGTEAFF.

The chain is built from TRBV7-9 and TRBJ1-1, with a possible D match to TRBD1 (5 bases). Per germline, CDR1 SEHNR and CDR2 FQNEAQ (reference sequence). CDR3 length: 12 residues. Deletions cut 6 bases from V and 4 bases from J, with 9 bases between. The CDR3 spells CASRGGSTEAFF. CDR3 coding DNA: TGTGCCAGCAGGGGGGGGAGCACTGAAGCTTTCTTT.

Only a few counts were recorded for this clone. The rearrangement joins TRBV6-1 to TRBJ1-2, with TRBD1 identical over 9 bases. The trim removed 8 bases at V and 11 bases at J, leaving 15 bases unmatched. Germline values: CDR1 MNHNS, CDR2 SASEGT. This CDR3 has 14 amino acids. This CDR3 is CASVWDREFTGYTF. DNA of the CDR3: TGTGCCAGCGTTTGGGACAGGGAGTTCACGGGGTACACCTTC.

The CDR3 region is CASTDDPYGYTF. CDR3 DNA: TGTGCCAGTACCGACGACCCATATGGCTACACCTTC. The chain links TRBV19 to TRBJ1-2; D gene unclear. The V gene lost 7 bases and the J gene lost 5 bases, with 11 bases spanning the gap. The CDR3 contains 12 residues. Germline assignment: CDR1 LNHDA and CDR2 SQIVND (reference sequence).

The chain recombines TRBV5-1 with TRBJ2-1, with 12 bases that match TRBD2. The germline CDR1 and CDR2 sequences are SGHRS and YFSETQ. CDR3 size: 15 residues. Trimming took 2 bases from V and 7 from J; bases not matched to a gene: 4. The DNA of the CDR3 is TGCGCCAGCAGCTTACTAGCGGGGGGAAAAAATGAGCAGTTCTTC. The encoded protein is CASSLLAGGKNEQFF.

This clone was recorded a few times. The chain is built from TRBV19 and TRBJ1-2; weak D call: TRBD1 (6 bases). CDR1 LNHDA and CDR2 SQIVND come from the germline V gene (reference sequence). The CDR3 is made up of 12 amino acids. The V gene lost 10 bases and the J gene lost 2 bases, with 11 bases spanning the gap. CDR3 sequence reads: CATLGQNYGYTF. CDR3 DNA sequence: TGTGCCACCTTAGGACAGAACTATGGCTACACCTTC.

This clone was recorded only once. This chain joins TRBV2 and TRBJ1-5; 10 nucleotides agree with TRBD1. Germline assignment: CDR1 SNHLY and CDR2 FYNNEI. The CDR3 covers 17 residues. Germline trimming cut 4 bases from V and 6 bases from J; bases unmatched to any gene: 12. The CDR3 spells CASSGQGARLTSQPQHF. Written as DNA, the CDR3 is TGTGCCAGCAGTGGACAGGGGGCTCGCTTAACAAGTCAGCCCCAGCATTTT. Full variable domain (missing parts from reference TRBV2 and TRBJ1-5): EPEVTQTPSHQVTQMGQEVILRCVPISNHLYFYWYRQILGQKVEFLVSFYNNEISEKSEIFDDQFSVERPDGSNFTLKIRSTKLEDSAMYFCASSGQGARLTSQPQHFGDGTRLSIL.

The genes are TRBV6-6 and TRBJ1-2, with D unresolved. The CDR3 length is 13 residues. V lost 8 bases and J lost 4, with 14 bases in between. Germline loops: CDR1 MNHNY, CDR2 SVGAGI (reference sequence). CDR3 DNA sequence: TGTGCCAGCTGCGTAAGTGGTGTCTATGGCTACACCTTC. Its translation is CASCVSGVYGYTF.

This clone was observed a few times. The CDR3 DNA sequence: TGCGCCAGCAGCTTGGATGGGGGCCCCTACGAGCAGTACGTC. Translated: CASSLDGGPYEQYV. This chain uses TRBV5-1 with TRBJ2-7; tentative D call: TRBD1 (6 bases). The CDR3 spans 14 residues. Germline assignment: CDR1 SGHRS and CDR2 YFSETQ. The V end was cut by 0 bases, the J end by 2 bases, with 9 bases between.

This clone was recorded a few times. The chain has TRBV28 and TRBJ1-5, with 8 bases identical to TRBD1. The CDR3 has 16 residues. V was pared by 0 bases and J by 5 bases, with 6 bases of the junction left unmatched. The germline V gene encodes CDR1 MDHEN and CDR2 SYDVKM. DNA of the CDR3: TGTGCCAGCAGTTTATGGTCGCAGGGGGCGCATCAGCCCCAGCATTTT. Residues: CASSLWSQGAHQPQHF.

This clone has only one observation. The CDR3 DNA follows: TGTGCCACCAGCAGAGGGGACAGGAACTATGGCTACACCTTC. Translation: CATSRGDRNYGYTF. V gene TRBV15 combines with J gene TRBJ1-2; 8 bases are shared with TRBD1. The CDR3 is 14 amino acids. Germline V gene sequence: CDR1 LNHNV, CDR2 YYDKDF (reference sequence). The V segment lost 1 base and the J segment 2 bases; nucleotides outside the gene matches: 0.

This chain connects TRBV25-1 to TRBJ1-2; the match to TRBD1 covers 9 bases. Trimming at V came to 3 bases and at J to 6 bases, leaving 8 bases not matched to a gene. This CDR3 contains 15 residues. Germline V gives CDR1 MGHDK, CDR2 SYGVNS. CDR3 region: CASSEGHRGLDGYTF. In nucleotides, the CDR3 is TGTGCCAGCAGTGAGGGGCACAGGGGGCTGGATGGCTACACCTTC.